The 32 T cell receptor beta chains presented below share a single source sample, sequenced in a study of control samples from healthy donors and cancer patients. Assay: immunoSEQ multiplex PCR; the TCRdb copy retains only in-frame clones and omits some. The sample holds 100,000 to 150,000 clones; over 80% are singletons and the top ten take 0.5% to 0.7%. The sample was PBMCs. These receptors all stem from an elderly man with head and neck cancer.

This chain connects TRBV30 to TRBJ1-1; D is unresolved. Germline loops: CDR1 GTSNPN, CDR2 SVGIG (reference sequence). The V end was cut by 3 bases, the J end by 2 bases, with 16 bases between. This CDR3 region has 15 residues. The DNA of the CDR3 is TGTGCCTGGAGGCTGTATGGTCTTATTAACACTGAAGCTTTCTTT. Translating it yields CAWRLYGLINTEAFF.

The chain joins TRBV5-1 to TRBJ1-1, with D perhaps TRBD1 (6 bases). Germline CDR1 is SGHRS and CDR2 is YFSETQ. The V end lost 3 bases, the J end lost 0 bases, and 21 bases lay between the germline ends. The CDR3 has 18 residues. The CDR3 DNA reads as TGCGCCAGCAGCTCCCCCTCCGGGACATTCCTAATGAACACTGAAGCTTTCTTT. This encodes CASSSPSGTFLMNTEAFF. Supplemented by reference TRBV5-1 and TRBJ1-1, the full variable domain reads KAGVTQTPRYLIKTRGQQVTLSCSPISGHRSVSWYQQTPGQGLQFLFEYFSETQRNKGNFPGRFSGRQFSNSRSEMNVSTLELGDSALYLCASSSPSGTFLMNTEAFFGQGTRLTVV.

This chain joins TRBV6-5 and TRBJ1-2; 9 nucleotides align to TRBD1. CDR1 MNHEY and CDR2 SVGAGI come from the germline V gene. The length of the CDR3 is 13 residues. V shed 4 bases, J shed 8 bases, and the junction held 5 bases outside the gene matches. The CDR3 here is CASSWDRDGGYTF. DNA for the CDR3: TGTGCCAGCAGTTGGGACAGGGACGGGGGCTACACCTTC.

CDR3 protein: CASSITTNTGELFF. The CDR3 DNA follows: TGTGCCAGTAGTATAACGACGAACACCGGGGAGCTGTTTTTT. The chain combines TRBV19 with TRBJ2-2; D unclear. The CDR3 spans 14 residues. V was trimmed by 2 bases and J by 0 bases, leaving 4 bases between them. The germline V gene has CDR1 LNHDA and CDR2 SQIVND (reference sequence).

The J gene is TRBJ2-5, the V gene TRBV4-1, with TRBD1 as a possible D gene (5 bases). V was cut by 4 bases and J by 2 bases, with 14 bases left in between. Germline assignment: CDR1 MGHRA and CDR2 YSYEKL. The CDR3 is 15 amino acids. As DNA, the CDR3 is TGCGCCAGCAGCCCTGGGGCAGGCGTGCAAGAGACCCAGTACTTC. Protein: CASSPGAGVQETQYF.

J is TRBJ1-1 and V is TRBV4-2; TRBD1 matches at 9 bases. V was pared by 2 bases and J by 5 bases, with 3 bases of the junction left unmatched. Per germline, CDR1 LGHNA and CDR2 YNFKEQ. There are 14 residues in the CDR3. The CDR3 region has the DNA TGTGCCAGCAGCCAACCGACAGGGGGGACTGAAGCTTTCTTT. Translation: CASSQPTGGTEAFF.

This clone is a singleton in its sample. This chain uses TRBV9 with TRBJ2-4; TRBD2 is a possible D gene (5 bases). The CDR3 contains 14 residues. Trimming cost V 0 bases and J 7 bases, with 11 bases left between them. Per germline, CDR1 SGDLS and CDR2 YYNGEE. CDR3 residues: CASSVDGRGNIQYF. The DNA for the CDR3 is TGTGCCAGCAGCGTAGACGGCCGAGGGAACATTCAGTACTTC.

The CDR3: CASSRPGATGEETQYF. In DNA form, the CDR3 reads TGCGCCAGCAGCCGCCCCGGGGCAACAGGGGAAGAGACCCAGTACTTC. The chain recombines TRBV4-1 with TRBJ2-5; 7 nucleotides agree with TRBD1. After removal of 4 bases from V and 3 bases from J, the junction contained 11 bases not matched to a gene. The germline CDR1 and CDR2 sequences are MGHRA and YSYEKL. The CDR3 is made up of 16 amino acids.

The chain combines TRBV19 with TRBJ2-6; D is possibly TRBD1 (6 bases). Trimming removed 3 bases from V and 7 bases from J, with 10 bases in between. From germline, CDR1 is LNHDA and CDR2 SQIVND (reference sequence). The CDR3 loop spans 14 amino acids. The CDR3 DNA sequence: TGTGCCAGTAGTATTAGAGGGGGAGCCAACGTCCTGACTTTC. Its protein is CASSIRGGANVLTF.

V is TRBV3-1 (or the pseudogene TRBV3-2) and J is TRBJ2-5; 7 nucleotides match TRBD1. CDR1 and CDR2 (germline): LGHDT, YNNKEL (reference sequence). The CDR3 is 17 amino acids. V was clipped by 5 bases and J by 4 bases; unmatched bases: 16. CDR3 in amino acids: CASSERKGAGLGETQYF. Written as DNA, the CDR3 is TGTGCCAGCAGCGAAAGGAAGGGGGCTGGGTTAGGAGAGACCCAGTACTTC.

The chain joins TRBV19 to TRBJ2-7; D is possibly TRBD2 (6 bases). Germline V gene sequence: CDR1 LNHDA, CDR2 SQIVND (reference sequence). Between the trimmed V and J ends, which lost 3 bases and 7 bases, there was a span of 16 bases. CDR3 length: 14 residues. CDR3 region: CASSIGQRANEQYF. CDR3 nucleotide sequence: TGTGCCAGTAGTATCGGCCAGCGGGCCAATGAGCAGTACTTC.

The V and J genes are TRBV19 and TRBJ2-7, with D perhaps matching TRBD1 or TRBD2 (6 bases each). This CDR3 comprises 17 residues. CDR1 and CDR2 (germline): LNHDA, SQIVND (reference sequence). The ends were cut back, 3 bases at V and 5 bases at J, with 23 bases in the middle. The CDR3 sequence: CASSIRNWGAQDHEQYF. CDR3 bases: TGTGCCAGTAGTATTAGGAATTGGGGGGCGCAGGACCACGAGCAGTACTTC.

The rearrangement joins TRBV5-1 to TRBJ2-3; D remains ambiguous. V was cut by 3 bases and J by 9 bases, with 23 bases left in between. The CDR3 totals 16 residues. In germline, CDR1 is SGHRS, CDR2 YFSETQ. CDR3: CASSSTTPPTDATQYF. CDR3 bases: TGCGCCAGCAGCTCCACGACTCCCCCGACCGATGCAACGCAGTATTTT.

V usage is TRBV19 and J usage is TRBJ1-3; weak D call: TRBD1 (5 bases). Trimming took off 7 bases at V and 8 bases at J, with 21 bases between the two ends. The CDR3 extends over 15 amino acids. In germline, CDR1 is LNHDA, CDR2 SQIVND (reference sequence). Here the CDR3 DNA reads TGTGCCAGTACCTCCTCAGCATACCGGGGGGACACCATATATTTT. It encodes CASTSSAYRGDTIYF.

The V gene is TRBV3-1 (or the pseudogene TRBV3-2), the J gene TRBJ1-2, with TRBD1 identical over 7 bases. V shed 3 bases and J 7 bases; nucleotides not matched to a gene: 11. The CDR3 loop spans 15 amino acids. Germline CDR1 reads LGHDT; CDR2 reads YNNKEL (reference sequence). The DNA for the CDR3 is TGTGCCAGCAGCCACAAGACCGGCAGGGGGGTTGGCTACACCTTC. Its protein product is CASSHKTGRGVGYTF.

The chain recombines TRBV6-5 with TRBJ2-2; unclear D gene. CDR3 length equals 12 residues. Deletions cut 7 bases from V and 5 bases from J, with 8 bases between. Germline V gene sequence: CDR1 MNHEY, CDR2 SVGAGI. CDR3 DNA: TGTGCCAGCATTTCAGTGACCGGGGAGCTGTTTTTT. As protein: CASISVTGELFF.

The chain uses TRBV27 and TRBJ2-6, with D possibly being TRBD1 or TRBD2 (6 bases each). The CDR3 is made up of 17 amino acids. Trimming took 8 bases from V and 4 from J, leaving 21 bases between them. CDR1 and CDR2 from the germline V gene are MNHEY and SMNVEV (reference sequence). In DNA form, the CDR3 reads TGTGCCAGCTCCGGGGAGAAGGGGGGCGGCGGGGCCAACGTCCTGACTTTC. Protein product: CASSGEKGGGGANVLTF.

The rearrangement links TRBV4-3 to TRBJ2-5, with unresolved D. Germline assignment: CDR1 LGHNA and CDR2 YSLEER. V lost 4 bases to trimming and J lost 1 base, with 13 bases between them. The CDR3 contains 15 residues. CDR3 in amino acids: CASSRDAKLQETQYF. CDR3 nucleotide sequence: TGCGCCAGCAGCCGAGACGCCAAGCTCCAAGAGACCCAGTACTTC.

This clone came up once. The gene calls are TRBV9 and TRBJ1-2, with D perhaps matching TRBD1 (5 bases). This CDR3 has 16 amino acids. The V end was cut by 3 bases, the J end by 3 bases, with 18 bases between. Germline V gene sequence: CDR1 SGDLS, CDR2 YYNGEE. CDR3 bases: TGTGCCAGCAGCGCCCGATTGGGGGGGGTAGACTATGGCTACACCTTC. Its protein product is CASSARLGGVDYGYTF.

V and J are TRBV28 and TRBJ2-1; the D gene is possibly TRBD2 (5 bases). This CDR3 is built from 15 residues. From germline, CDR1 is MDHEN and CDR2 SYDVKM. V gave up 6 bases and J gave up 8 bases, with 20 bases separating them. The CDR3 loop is CASSSEGLGRDEQFF. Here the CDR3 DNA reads TGTGCCAGCAGCTCTGAGGGATTAGGCAGAGATGAGCAGTTCTTC.

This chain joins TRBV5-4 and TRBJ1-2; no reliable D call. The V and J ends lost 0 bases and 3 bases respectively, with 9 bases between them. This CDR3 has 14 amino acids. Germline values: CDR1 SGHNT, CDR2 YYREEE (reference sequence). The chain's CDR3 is CASSLANTHYGYTF. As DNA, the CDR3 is TGTGCCAGCAGCTTGGCCAATACTCACTATGGCTACACCTTC.

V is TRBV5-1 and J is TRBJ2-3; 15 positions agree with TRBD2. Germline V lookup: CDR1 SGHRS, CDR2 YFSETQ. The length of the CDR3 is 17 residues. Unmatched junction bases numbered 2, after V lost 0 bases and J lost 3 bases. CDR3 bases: TGCGCCAGCAGCTTGGTCGGGACTAGCGGGAGGACAGATACGCAGTATTTT. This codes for CASSLVGTSGRTDTQYF.

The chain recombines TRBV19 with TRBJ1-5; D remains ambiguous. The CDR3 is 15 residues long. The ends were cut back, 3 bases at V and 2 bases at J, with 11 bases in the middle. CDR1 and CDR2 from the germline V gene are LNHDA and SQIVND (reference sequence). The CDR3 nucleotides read TGTGCCAGTAGTATGGGAGGGTTCGGCAATCAGCCCCAGCATTTT. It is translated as CASSMGGFGNQPQHF.

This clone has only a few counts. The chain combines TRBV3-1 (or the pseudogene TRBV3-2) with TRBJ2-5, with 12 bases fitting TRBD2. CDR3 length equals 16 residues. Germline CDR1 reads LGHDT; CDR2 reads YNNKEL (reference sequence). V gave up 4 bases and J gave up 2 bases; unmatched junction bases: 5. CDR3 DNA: TGTGCCAGCAGCCGGACTAGCGGGGTCCGTCAAGAGACCCAGTACTTC. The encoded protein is CASSRTSGVRQETQYF.

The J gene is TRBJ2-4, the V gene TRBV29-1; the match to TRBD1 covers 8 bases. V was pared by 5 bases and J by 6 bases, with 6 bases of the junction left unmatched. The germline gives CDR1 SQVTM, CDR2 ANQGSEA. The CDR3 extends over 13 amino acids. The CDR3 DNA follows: TGCAGCGTTTCCGGGACAGGAGGAAACATTCAGTACTTC. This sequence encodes CSVSGTGGNIQYF.

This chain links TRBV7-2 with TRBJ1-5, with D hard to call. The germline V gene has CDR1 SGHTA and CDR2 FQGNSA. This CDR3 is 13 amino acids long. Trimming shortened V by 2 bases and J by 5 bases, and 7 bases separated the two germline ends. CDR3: CASSLLLYQPQHF. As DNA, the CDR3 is TGTGCCAGCAGCTTATTGTTATATCAGCCCCAGCATTTT.

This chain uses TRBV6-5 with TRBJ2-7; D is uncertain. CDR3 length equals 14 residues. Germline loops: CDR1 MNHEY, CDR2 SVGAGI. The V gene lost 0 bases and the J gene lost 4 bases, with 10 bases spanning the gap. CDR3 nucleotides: TGTGCCAGCAGTTACTCGATGGTCGGGTACGAGCAGTACTTC. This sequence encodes CASSYSMVGYEQYF.

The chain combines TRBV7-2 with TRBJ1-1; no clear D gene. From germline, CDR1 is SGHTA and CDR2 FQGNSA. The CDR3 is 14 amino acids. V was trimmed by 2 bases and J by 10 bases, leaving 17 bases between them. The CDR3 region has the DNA TGTGCCAGCAGCTTAAGCCGGCAGAAGGCGATAGCTTTCTTT. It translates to CASSLSRQKAIAFF.

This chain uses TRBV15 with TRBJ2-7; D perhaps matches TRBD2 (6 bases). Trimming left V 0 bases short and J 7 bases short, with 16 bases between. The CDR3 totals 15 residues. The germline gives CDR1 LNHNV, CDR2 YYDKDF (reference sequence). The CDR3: CATSRESGGASEQYF. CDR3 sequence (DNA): TGTGCCACCAGCAGAGAGTCCGGAGGGGCGTCTGAGCAGTACTTC. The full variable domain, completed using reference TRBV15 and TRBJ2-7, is DAMVIQNPRYQVTQFGKPVTLSCSQTLNHNVMYWYQQKSSQAPKLLFHYYDKDFNNEADTPDNFQSRRPNTSFCFLDIRSPGLGDTAMYLCATSRESGGASEQYFGPGTRLTVT.

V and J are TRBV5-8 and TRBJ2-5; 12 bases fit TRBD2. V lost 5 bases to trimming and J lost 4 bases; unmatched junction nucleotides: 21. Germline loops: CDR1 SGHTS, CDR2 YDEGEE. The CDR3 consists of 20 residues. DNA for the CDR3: TGTGCCAGCAGACGAATTCATCGGACTAGCGGGATATCGGTAGTAGAGACCCAGTACTTC. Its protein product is CASRRIHRTSGISVVETQYF.

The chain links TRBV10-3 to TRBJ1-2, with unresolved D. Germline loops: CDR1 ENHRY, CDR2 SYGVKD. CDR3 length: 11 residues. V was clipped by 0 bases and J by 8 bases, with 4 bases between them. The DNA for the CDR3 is TGTGCCATCAGTGAGTCAGGGGGCTACACCTTC. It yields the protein CAISESGGYTF.

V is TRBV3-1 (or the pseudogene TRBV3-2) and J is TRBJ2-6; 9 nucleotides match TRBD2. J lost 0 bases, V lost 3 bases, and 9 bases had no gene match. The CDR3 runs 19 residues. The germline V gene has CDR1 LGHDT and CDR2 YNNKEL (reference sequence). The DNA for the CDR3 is TGTGCCAGCAGCCAGGGGTGGACTAGCGCCCACTCTGGGGCCAACGTCCTGACTTTC. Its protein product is CASSQGWTSAHSGANVLTF.